This T cell receptor (beta chain) was captured by sequencing in a study of graft-versus-host responses after intestinal transplantation. For the study at large: Recipients across the board were started on anti-thymocyte globulin induction, then kept on tacrolimus and steroids for approximately three years.

V lost 4 bases to trimming and J lost 5 bases, with 11 bases between them. The length of the CDR3 is 14 residues. Looked up from germline, CDR1 is SGHVS and CDR2 is FNYEAQ. Profiled with immunoSEQ multiplex PCR; TCRdb holds only in-frame clones, not every one. The table lists more than 65,000 clones, about 87% of them singletons. Remarks on this clone: The antigen is unknown.

This clonotype originated in a human donor who was the organ donor for an intestinal transplant. This material consisted of unstimulated CD4+ T cells sorted from spleen or lymph node cells, taken before transplant. The chain combines TRBV7-6 with TRBJ2-2; possible D gene TRBD1, 6 bases. CDR3 sequence (DNA): TGTGCCAGCAGCTCAGATACAGGGACCGGGGAGCTGTTTTTT. This translates into CASSSDTGTGELFF.